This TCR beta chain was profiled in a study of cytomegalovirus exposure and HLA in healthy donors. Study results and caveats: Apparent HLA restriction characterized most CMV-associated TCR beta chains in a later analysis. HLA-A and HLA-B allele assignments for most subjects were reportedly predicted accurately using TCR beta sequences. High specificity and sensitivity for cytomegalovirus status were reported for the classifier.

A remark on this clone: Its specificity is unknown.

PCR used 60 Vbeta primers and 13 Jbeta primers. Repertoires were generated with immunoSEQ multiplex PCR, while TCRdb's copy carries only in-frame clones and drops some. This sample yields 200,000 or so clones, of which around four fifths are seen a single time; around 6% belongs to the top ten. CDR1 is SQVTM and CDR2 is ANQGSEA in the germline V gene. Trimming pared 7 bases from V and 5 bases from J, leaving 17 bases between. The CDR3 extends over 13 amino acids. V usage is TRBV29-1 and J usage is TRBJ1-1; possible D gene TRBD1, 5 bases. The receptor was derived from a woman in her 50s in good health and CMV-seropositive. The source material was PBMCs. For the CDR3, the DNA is TGCAGCGGTAGGGACTCCTCGGATACTGAAGCTTTCTTT. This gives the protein CSGRDSSDTEAFF.